These 10 T cell receptor beta chains were sequenced from one sample in a study of OX40 agonist ivuxolimab in advanced cancers. The data were produced by immunoSEQ multiplex PCR, yet TCRdb's version contains in-frame clones alone and is incomplete. The sample shows about 40,000 clones, about 91% of them seen only once. The material sequenced was CD4+ or CD8+ T cells sorted from blood, taken in a trial of the OX40 agonist ivuxolimab. The receptors here all came from an adult with an advanced solid tumor such as melanoma, head and neck, liver or kidney cancer.

V and J are TRBV5-6 and TRBJ1-1, with D possibly TRBD1 on 5 matching bases. Germline loops: CDR1 SGHDT, CDR2 YYEEEE. The CDR3 length is 15 residues. Trimming pared 4 bases from V and 4 bases from J, leaving 17 bases between. CDR3 residues: CASSPGIGGTTEAFF. DNA of the CDR3: TGTGCCAGCAGCCCGGGGATCGGGGGGACCACTGAAGCTTTCTTT.

As DNA, the CDR3 is TGTGCCAGCAGCTTGGACCGAACGGGGACCACAGATACGCAGTATTTT. Translating gives CASSLDRTGTTDTQYF. V is TRBV5-5 and J is TRBJ2-3; tentatively, D is TRBD1 or TRBD2 (5 bases each). Germline V gene data show CDR1 as SGHKS and CDR2 as YYEKEE (reference sequence). The V and J ends lost 0 bases and 2 bases respectively, with 13 bases between them. The CDR3 runs to 16 residues. Together with reference TRBV5-5 and TRBJ2-3, the CDR3 gives the full variable domain: DAGVTQSPTHLIKTRGQQVTLRCSPISGHKSVSWYQQVLGQGPQFIFQYYEKEERGRGNFPDRFSARQFPNYSSELNVNALLLGDSALYLCASSLDRTGTTDTQYFGPGTRLTVL.

This clone was observed once. The chain employs TRBV11-2 and TRBJ2-1; 8 positions agree with TRBD2. This CDR3 is built from 15 residues. Germline V gene lookup returns CDR1 SGHAT and CDR2 FQNNGV. The ends lost 1 base at V and 9 bases at J; junction bases unmatched: 8. CDR3 residues: CASSLVAGGSIEQFF. The CDR3 coding sequence is TGTGCCAGCAGCTTAGTTGCGGGAGGTAGTATTGAGCAGTTCTTC.

The CDR3 sequence: CASSEGYTSTDTQYF. Written as DNA, the CDR3 is TGTGCCAGCAGTGAAGGGTATACTAGCACAGATACGCAGTATTTT. The chain uses TRBV6-1 and TRBJ2-3; D uncertain. CDR1 is MNHNS and CDR2 is SASEGT in the germline V gene. V was clipped by 1 base and J by 0 bases, with 8 bases between them. The CDR3 loop spans 15 amino acids.

Comment on this clone: The same CDR3 can be traced to other DNA sequences in this sample. This sequence joins TRBV27 and TRBJ2-1; no firm D call. Germline-derived CDR1 and CDR2 are MNHEY and SMNVEV (reference sequence). The V and J ends lost 5 bases and 4 bases respectively, with 21 bases between them. This CDR3 comprises 17 residues. DNA of the CDR3: TGTGCCAGCAGTCACACCCCAAAGGCCAGTCCTTACAATGAGCAGTTCTTC. Its protein is CASSHTPKASPYNEQFF.

V is TRBV5-1 and J is TRBJ2-1, with 13 bases lining up with TRBD2. This CDR3 has 16 amino acids. The V segment lost 3 bases and the J segment 5 bases; nucleotides outside the gene matches: 5. Germline CDR1 SGHRS, CDR2 YFSETQ. The CDR3 nucleotides are TGCGCCAGCAGCTCAGGGACTAGCGGGGTTGACAATGAGCAGTTCTTC. Protein: CASSSGTSGVDNEQFF.

The J gene is TRBJ2-3, the V gene TRBV12-5; 9 bases match TRBD2. CDR1 and CDR2 (germline): LGHNT, FRNRAP. V shed 6 bases, J shed 0 bases, and the junction held 4 bases outside the gene matches. This CDR3 has 15 residues. CDR3 sequence: CASGDTSGSTDTQYF. CDR3 DNA sequence: TGTGCTAGTGGGGATACTAGCGGGAGCACAGATACGCAGTATTTT.

The rearrangement links TRBV7-9 to TRBJ2-7; D may be TRBD2 (5 bases). The CDR3 extends over 14 amino acids. The germline V gene has CDR1 SEHNR and CDR2 FQNEAQ (reference sequence). The V gene lost 7 bases and the J gene lost 2 bases, with 15 bases spanning the gap. The CDR3 bases are TGTGCCAGCATCGATGGAGGCCCGACCTACGAGCAGTACTTC. Translated, it gives CASIDGGPTYEQYF.

The rearrangement links TRBV19 to TRBJ2-7; D might be TRBD1 or TRBD2, each matching 5 bases. The length of the CDR3 is 14 residues. Germline V gene lookup returns CDR1 LNHDA and CDR2 SQIVND (reference sequence). Trimming left V 2 bases short and J 0 bases short, with 8 bases between. In DNA form, the CDR3 reads TGTGCCAGTAGTATACTGGGGACCTCCTACGAGCAGTACTTC. Protein product: CASSILGTSYEQYF.

V usage is TRBV12-5 and J usage is TRBJ2-5; the D is unclear. Germline values: CDR1 LGHNT, CDR2 FRNRAP. V lost 1 base to trimming and J lost 11 bases, with 17 bases between them. This CDR3 is 14 amino acids long. The CDR3 loop is CASGLDPDTLKQYF. CDR3 nucleotides: TGTGCTAGTGGTTTGGACCCAGACACCCTCAAGCAGTACTTC. The complete variable domain, with remaining parts taken from reference TRBV12-5 and TRBJ2-5, reads DARVTQTPRHKVTEMGQEVTMRCQPILGHNTVFWYRQTMMQGLELLAYFRNRAPLDDSGMPKDRFSAEMPDATLATLKIQPSEPRDSAVYFCASGLDPDTLKQYFGPGTRLLVL.